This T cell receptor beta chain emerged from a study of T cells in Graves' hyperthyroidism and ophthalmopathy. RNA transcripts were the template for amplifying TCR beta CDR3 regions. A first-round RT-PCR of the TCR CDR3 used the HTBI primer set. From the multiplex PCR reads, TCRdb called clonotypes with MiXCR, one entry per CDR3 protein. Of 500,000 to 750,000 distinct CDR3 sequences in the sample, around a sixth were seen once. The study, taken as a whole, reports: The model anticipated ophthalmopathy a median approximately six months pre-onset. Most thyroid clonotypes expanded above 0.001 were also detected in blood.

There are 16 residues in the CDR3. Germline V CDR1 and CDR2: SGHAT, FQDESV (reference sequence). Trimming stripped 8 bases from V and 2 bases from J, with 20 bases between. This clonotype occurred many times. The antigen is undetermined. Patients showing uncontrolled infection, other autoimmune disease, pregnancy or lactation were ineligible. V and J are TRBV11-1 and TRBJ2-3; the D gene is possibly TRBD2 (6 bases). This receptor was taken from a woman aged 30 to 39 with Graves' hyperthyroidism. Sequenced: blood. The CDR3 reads CASSQAGVTNTDTQYF. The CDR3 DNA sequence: TGTGCCAGCTCCCAAGCGGGTGTTACAAACACAGATACGCAGTATTTT.